Reported below is one T cell receptor (beta chain). The target of this receptor is not known. The input lacks base qualities; no much larger clone sits a single base away. TCRbeta CDR3 regions were amplified from genomic DNA using the immunoSEQ Assay, a bias-controlled multiplex PCR. In the paper's pipeline: Within the assay, amplification of reference gene primers was used to estimate how many nucleated cells each sample contained. To quantify the absolute abundance of each unique TCRbeta CDR3 rearrangement, sequence reads were collapsed and filtered. Productive Simpson clonality was computed per sample as the square root of Simpson's diversity index over productive rearrangements. TCRdb limited this immuneACCESS table to in-frame rearrangements with V and J called. A share of clones is missing; checked studies link under half to unresolved V genes, and the rest is unexplained. That table gives V, J and clone size, and the DNA gave D and trimming. The sample table records 200,000 to 250,000 clones; 70% to 90% of these occur just once. The top ten clonotypes cover over 2.5% of the sample.

Compared with germline, V lacks 2 bases and J lacks 6 bases; bases without a gene match: 0. The germline V gene (reference sequence) supplies CDR1 LGHDT and CDR2 YNNKEL. From its cysteine to its phenylalanine, the CDR3 spans 14 amino acids. CDR3 DNA is the only sequence kept; it has 42 bases, read in frame from the first base. The data are from a study of blood T cell repertoires in COVID-19 (TCRdb year 2020). General notes on the study: Samples covering the acute and convalescent phases of COVID-19 were provided by collaborators in the United States, Italy and Spain. The material from the prospective study consisted of cDNA or gDNA derived from T cells, B-cell-depleted T cells, or PBMCs. Deeply sampled blood TCRbeta repertoires from subjects exposed to, actively infected with, or recovered from COVID-19 were included in the dataset. The repertoires were released in a freely available public database intended as a resource for research on the immune response to SARS-CoV-2. The samples were drawn from two sources: the first 160 participants of the ongoing ImmuneRACE study, and 950 to 1,500 subjects contributed by 6 global collaborators. Sample metadata almost always included a de-identified subject ID, COVID-19 status, age in years and sex. Where available, HLA class I and class II types were taken from metadata supplied by the sample provider and were not determined by assay-based typing.

A second Seattle source provided samples from volunteer blood donors who had recovered from COVID-19. Each collaborating institution followed its own protocols to collect whole blood in K2EDTA tubes. For TCRbeta analysis, collaborator samples were shipped as frozen whole blood, as isolated PBMCs, or as DNA extracted from either sample type. Paper-wide results and their limitations: The quantity of clinical and demographic metadata differed by source and by participant and was supplied without curation.

This receptor chain uses TRBV3-1 (or the pseudogene TRBV3-2) and TRBJ2-2; TRBD2 aligns with 10 central bases. Sample: peripheral blood. The receptor's source is a man aged 45 to 65 who had recovered from COVID-19. This receptor carries the CDR3 CASSQLAGAGELFF. The sequenced DNA: TGTGCCAGCAGCCAACTAGCGGGAGCCGGGGAGCTGTTTTTT.